This TCR beta chain came from a study of cytomegalovirus exposure and HLA in healthy donors. On this clone itself: The target antigen is unknown.

The CDR3 extends over 14 amino acids. CDR1 and CDR2 from the germline V gene are MNHNY and SVGAGI (reference sequence). The V and J ends lost 6 bases and 5 bases, in that order; junction bases with no gene match: 4. Study results and caveats: CMV serostatus was the sole immune exposure data available.

The PCR contained 60 Vbeta and 13 Jbeta primers. Assay: immunoSEQ multiplex PCR; the TCRdb copy retains only in-frame clones and omits some. In the table there are 160,000 or so clones, approximately 79% of which are singletons. The rearrangement joins TRBV6-6 to TRBJ2-3; 11 bases agree with TRBD2. Sequencing was carried out using PBMCs. This receptor was taken from a man in his forties in good health and CMV-seropositive. The chain's CDR3 is CASSRTSGRDTQYF. For the CDR3, the DNA is TGTGCCAGCAGCCGAACTAGCGGGAGAGATACGCAGTATTTT.